A selection of T cell receptor beta chains follows, all from one sample in a study of T cell changes during pregnancy in multiple sclerosis. Some clones are missing from TCRdb's copy, which holds only in-frame ones; the method was immunoSEQ multiplex PCR. The sample lists about 85,000 clones, about nine tenths occurring once. The material was peripheral blood, obtained in the first trimester of pregnancy. Receptors originate from a female donor with multiple sclerosis, enrolled in a pregnancy study. CDR3s leave out the opening cysteine and the closing phenylalanine or tryptophan. A D gene is named only where the DNA matches it firmly. Size values are once, few and many counts, or a class for expanded clones, and some rows have none.

d_call: -
v_call: TRBV15
j_call: TRBJ1-2
clone_size: -
cdr3_aa: ATSRGDRTNYGYT

d_call: -
v_call: TRBV27
j_call: TRBJ2-5
clone_size: -
cdr3_aa: ASSSSPWGEETQY

d_call: TRBD1
v_call: TRBV30
j_call: TRBJ1-1
clone_size: -
cdr3_aa: AWSETGYTEAF

d_call: -
v_call: TRBV30
j_call: TRBJ2-1
clone_size: once
cdr3_aa: AWSRGLTYNEQF

d_call: -
v_call: TRBV27
j_call: TRBJ2-5
clone_size: -
cdr3_aa: ASSLVGAAQETQY

d_call: -
v_call: TRBV6-1
j_call: TRBJ1-4
clone_size: -
cdr3_aa: ASSSGGTNEKLF

d_call: TRBD1
v_call: TRBV7-9
j_call: TRBJ1-2
clone_size: once
cdr3_aa: ASSLGPGGGYGYT

d_call: -
v_call: TRBV6-1
j_call: TRBJ1-1
clone_size: -
cdr3_aa: ASGQGTWTEAF

d_call: TRBD2
v_call: TRBV5-5
j_call: TRBJ2-1
clone_size: -
cdr3_aa: ASSLWLAGGVEQF

d_call: TRBD2
v_call: TRBV6-1
j_call: TRBJ2-3
clone_size: -
cdr3_aa: ASSETSEATDTQY

d_call: -
v_call: TRBV28
j_call: TRBJ1-6
clone_size: -
cdr3_aa: ASSLINSPLH

d_call: -
v_call: TRBV2
j_call: TRBJ1-1
clone_size: -
cdr3_aa: ASSGTPTWSYEAF

d_call: -
v_call: TRBV6-1
j_call: TRBJ2-7
clone_size: -
cdr3_aa: ASSEGSGVTYEQY

d_call: -
v_call: TRBV21-1
j_call: TRBJ2-1
clone_size: few
cdr3_aa: ASSTPKALSRDEQF

d_call: -
v_call: TRBV11-2
j_call: TRBJ1-2
clone_size: -
cdr3_aa: ASSLAEGGPLYYGYT

d_call: -
v_call: TRBV2
j_call: TRBJ1-2
clone_size: once
cdr3_aa: ASSGIANYGYT

d_call: TRBD1
v_call: TRBV5-5
j_call: TRBJ1-6
clone_size: -
cdr3_aa: ASSFGTGKYNSPLH

d_call: -
v_call: TRBV7-2
j_call: TRBJ2-7
clone_size: -
cdr3_aa: ASSLRKVLAYEQY

d_call: TRBD2
v_call: TRBV4-1
j_call: TRBJ2-5
clone_size: -
cdr3_aa: ASSPEGGPGETQY

d_call: -
v_call: TRBV18
j_call: TRBJ1-5
clone_size: -
cdr3_aa: ASSPGGVGQPQH

d_call: -
v_call: TRBV7-2
j_call: TRBJ1-5
clone_size: -
cdr3_aa: ASSLRGGGLQPQH

d_call: -
v_call: TRBV19
j_call: TRBJ1-6
clone_size: -
cdr3_aa: ASKMAGSSYNSPLH

d_call: -
v_call: TRBV6-5
j_call: TRBJ2-3
clone_size: -
cdr3_aa: ASSSDRLSTDTQY

d_call: TRBD1
v_call: TRBV5-1
j_call: TRBJ1-1
clone_size: -
cdr3_aa: ASSSGTAMNTEAF

d_call: TRBD2
v_call: TRBV27
j_call: TRBJ2-4
clone_size: -
cdr3_aa: ASSSYAAAGEAGAKNIQY

d_call: -
v_call: TRBV10-3
j_call: TRBJ2-7
clone_size: -
cdr3_aa: AISTGNYEQY

d_call: -
v_call: TRBV5-1
j_call: TRBJ1-1
clone_size: -
cdr3_aa: ASSLGQRNTEAF

d_call: -
v_call: TRBV6-5
j_call: TRBJ2-3
clone_size: -
cdr3_aa: ASSDRVENTDTQY

d_call: TRBD1
v_call: TRBV6-6
j_call: TRBJ2-7
clone_size: -
cdr3_aa: ASSWDRAREQY

d_call: -
v_call: TRBV19
j_call: TRBJ1-1
clone_size: -
cdr3_aa: ASSIGSVGNTEAF

d_call: -
v_call: TRBV28
j_call: TRBJ2-5
clone_size: -
cdr3_aa: ASSSSRGIVGTQY

d_call: -
v_call: TRBV9
j_call: TRBJ2-1
clone_size: -
cdr3_aa: ASSAGGAGGIEQF

d_call: -
v_call: TRBV5-6
j_call: TRBJ2-7
clone_size: -
cdr3_aa: ASSLAGQGSDEQY

d_call: TRBD2
v_call: TRBV27
j_call: TRBJ2-7
clone_size: -
cdr3_aa: ASSPREARGYEQY

d_call: -
v_call: TRBV5-1
j_call: TRBJ2-3
clone_size: -
cdr3_aa: ASSFGRTDTQY

d_call: -
v_call: TRBV19
j_call: TRBJ1-1
clone_size: once
cdr3_aa: ASSIDKTPEAF

d_call: -
v_call: TRBV11-2
j_call: TRBJ2-2
clone_size: -
cdr3_aa: ASRLGAGTGELF

d_call: TRBD2
v_call: TRBV7-6
j_call: TRBJ2-3
clone_size: few
cdr3_aa: ASSYSGGAADTQY

d_call: TRBD1
v_call: TRBV2
j_call: TRBJ2-7
clone_size: -
cdr3_aa: ASFGTGLYEQY

d_call: -
v_call: TRBV11-3
j_call: TRBJ2-5
clone_size: -
cdr3_aa: ASSLDKTRRY

d_call: TRBD1
v_call: TRBV19
j_call: TRBJ1-6
clone_size: -
cdr3_aa: ASSLGTGSNSPLH

d_call: -
v_call: TRBV4-3
j_call: TRBJ2-7
clone_size: medium-sized
cdr3_aa: ASSQGVRAGYEQY

d_call: -
v_call: TRBV7-9
j_call: TRBJ1-1
clone_size: -
cdr3_aa: ASSLAGANTEAF

d_call: TRBD1
v_call: TRBV10-3
j_call: TRBJ2-1
clone_size: -
cdr3_aa: AISFTGAHNEQF

d_call: TRBD2
v_call: TRBV11-3
j_call: TRBJ2-1
clone_size: -
cdr3_aa: ASSSGGAGYNEQF

d_call: -
v_call: TRBV19
j_call: TRBJ2-1
clone_size: few
cdr3_aa: ASSIRPYNEQF

d_call: -
v_call: TRBV7-3
j_call: TRBJ2-7
clone_size: -
cdr3_aa: ASSPGVPYEQY

d_call: TRBD1
v_call: TRBV27
j_call: TRBJ1-2
clone_size: -
cdr3_aa: ASSLSTLQGAHYGYT

d_call: -
v_call: TRBV6-1
j_call: TRBJ2-2
clone_size: -
cdr3_aa: ASTSGAANTGELF

d_call: -
v_call: TRBV5-1
j_call: TRBJ2-2
clone_size: -
cdr3_aa: ASSSIQGTGELF

d_call: -
v_call: TRBV10-3
j_call: TRBJ1-3
clone_size: -
cdr3_aa: AISESNGYSGNTIY

d_call: -
v_call: TRBV7-3
j_call: TRBJ2-1
clone_size: few
cdr3_aa: ASSLVHSNEQF

d_call: -
v_call: TRBV10-3
j_call: TRBJ2-1
clone_size: -
cdr3_aa: AISEGADREQF